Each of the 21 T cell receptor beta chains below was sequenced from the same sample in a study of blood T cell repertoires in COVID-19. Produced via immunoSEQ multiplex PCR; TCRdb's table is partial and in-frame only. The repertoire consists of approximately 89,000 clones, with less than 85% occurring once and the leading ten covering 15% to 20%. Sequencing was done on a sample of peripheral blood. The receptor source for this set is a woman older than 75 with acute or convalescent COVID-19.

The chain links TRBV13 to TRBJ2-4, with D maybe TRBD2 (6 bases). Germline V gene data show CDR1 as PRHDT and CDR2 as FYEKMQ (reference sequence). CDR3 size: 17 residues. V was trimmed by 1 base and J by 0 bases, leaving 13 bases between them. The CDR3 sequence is CASSLVGTYLAKNIQYF. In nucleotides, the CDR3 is TGTGCCAGCAGCTTAGTAGGGACTTACCTAGCCAAAAACATTCAGTACTTC. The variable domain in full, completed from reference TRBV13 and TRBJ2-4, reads AAGVIQSPRHLIKEKRETATLKCYPIPRHDTVYWYQQGPGQDPQFLISFYEKMQSDKGSIPDRFSAQQFSDYHSELNMSSLELGDSALYFCASSLVGTYLAKNIQYFGAGTRLSVL.

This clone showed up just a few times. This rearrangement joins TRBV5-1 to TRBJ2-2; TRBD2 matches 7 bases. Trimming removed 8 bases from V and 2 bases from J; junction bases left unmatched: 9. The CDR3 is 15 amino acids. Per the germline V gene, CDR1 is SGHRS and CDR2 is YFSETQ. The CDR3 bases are TGCGCCAGTAAAGTCGGGGGGATAAACACCGGGGAGCTGTTTTTT. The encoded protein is CASKVGGINTGELFF.

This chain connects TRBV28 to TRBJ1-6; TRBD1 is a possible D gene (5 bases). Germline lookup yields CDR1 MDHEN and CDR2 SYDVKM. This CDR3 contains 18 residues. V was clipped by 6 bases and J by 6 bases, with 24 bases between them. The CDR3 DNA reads TGTGCCAGCAGATCCAACCTACAGGTGACATCGGGTAATTCACCCCTCCACTTT. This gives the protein CASRSNLQVTSGNSPLHF.

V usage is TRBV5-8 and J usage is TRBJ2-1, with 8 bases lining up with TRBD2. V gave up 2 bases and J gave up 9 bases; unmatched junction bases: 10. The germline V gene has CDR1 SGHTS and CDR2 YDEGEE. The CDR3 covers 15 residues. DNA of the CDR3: TGTGCCAGCAGCTTAAGAAGCGGGAGAAGCTCTGAGCAGTTCTTC. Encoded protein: CASSLRSGRSSEQFF.

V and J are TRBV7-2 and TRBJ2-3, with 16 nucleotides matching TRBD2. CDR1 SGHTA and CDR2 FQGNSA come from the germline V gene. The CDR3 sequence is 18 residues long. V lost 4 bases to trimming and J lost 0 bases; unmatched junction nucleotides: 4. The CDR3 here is CASSSPGLAGGSTDTQYF. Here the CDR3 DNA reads TGTGCCAGCAGCTCCCCGGGACTAGCGGGAGGGAGCACAGATACGCAGTATTTT.

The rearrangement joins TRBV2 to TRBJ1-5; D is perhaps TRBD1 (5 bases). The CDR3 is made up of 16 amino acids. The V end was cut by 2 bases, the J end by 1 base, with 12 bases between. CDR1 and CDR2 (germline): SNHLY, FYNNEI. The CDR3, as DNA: TGTGCCAGCAGTGAACCCCAGGGAGGAAGCAATCAGCCCCAGCATTTT. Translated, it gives CASSEPQGGSNQPQHF.

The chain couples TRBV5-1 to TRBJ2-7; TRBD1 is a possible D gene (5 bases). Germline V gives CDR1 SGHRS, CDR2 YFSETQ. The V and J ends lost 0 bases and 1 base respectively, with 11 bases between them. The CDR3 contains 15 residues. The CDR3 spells CASSLEPRQSYEQYF. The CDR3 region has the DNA TGCGCCAGCAGCTTGGAACCTAGACAGTCCTACGAGCAGTACTTC. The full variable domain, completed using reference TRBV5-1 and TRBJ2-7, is KAGVTQTPRYLIKTRGQQVTLSCSPISGHRSVSWYQQTPGQGLQFLFEYFSETQRNKGNFPGRFSGRQFSNSRSEMNVSTLELGDSALYLCASSLEPRQSYEQYFGPGTRLTVT.

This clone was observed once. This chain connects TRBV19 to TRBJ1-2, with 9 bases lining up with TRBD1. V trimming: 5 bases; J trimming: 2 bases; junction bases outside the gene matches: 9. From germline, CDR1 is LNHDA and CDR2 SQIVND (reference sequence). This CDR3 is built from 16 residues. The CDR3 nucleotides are TGTGCCAGTAGTGCCAGGATGGGACAGGGAAACTATGGCTACACCTTC. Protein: CASSARMGQGNYGYTF.

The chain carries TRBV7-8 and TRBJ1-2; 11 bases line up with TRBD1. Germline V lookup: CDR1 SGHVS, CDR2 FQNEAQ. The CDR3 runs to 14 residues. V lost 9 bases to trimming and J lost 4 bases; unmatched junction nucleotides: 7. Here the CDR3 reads CASQLGTGGYGYTF. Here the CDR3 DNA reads TGTGCCAGTCAGCTCGGGACAGGGGGCTATGGCTACACCTTC.

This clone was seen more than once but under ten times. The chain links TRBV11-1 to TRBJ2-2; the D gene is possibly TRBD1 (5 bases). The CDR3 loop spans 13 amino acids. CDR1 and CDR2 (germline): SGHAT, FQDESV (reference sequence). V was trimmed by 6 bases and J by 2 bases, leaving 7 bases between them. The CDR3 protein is CASRGVNTGELFF. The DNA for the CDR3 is TGTGCCAGCAGAGGGGTCAACACCGGGGAGCTGTTTTTT.

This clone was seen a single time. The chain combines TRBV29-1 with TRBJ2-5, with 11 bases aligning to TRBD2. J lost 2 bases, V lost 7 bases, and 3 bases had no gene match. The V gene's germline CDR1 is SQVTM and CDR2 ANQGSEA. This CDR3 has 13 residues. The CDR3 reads CSARTSGQETQYF. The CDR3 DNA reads TGCAGCGCCCGGACTAGCGGGCAAGAGACCCAGTACTTC.

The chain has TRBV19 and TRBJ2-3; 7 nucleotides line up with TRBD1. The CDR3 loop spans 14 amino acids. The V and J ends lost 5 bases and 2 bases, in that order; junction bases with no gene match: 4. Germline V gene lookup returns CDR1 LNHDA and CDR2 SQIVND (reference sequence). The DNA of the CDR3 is TGTGCCAGTAGTGTTGACAGGGCCACAGATACGCAGTATTTT. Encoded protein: CASSVDRATDTQYF.

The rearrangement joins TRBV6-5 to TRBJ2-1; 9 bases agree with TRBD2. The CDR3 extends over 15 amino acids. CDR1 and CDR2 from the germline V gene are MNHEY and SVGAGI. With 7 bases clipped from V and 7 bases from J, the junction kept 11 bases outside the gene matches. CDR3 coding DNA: TGTGCCAGCACCCTTAGCGGGGGCACCCCTAATGAGCAGTTCTTC. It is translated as CASTLSGGTPNEQFF.

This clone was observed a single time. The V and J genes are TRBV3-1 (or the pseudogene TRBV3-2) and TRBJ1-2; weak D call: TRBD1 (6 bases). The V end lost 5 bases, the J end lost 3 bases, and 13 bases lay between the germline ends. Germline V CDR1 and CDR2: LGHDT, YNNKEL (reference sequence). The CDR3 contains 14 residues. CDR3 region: CASSTPGQYYGYTF. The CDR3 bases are TGTGCCAGCAGCACCCCGGGACAATACTATGGCTACACCTTC.

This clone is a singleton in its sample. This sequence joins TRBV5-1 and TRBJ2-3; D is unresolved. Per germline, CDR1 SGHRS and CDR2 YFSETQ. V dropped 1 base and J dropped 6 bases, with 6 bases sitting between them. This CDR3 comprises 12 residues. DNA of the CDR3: TGCGCCAGCAGCTTGCAGTCGGATACGCAGTATTTT. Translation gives CASSLQSDTQYF. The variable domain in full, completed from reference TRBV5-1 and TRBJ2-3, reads KAGVTQTPRYLIKTRGQQVTLSCSPISGHRSVSWYQQTPGQGLQFLFEYFSETQRNKGNFPGRFSGRQFSNSRSEMNVSTLELGDSALYLCASSLQSDTQYFGPGTRLTVL.

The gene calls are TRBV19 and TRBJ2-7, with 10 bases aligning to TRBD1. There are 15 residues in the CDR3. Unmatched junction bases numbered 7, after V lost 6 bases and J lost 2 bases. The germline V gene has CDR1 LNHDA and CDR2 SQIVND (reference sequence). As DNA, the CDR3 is TGTGCCAGTAGCCCCGGGACAGGGGCCACCTACGAGCAGTACTTC. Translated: CASSPGTGATYEQYF.

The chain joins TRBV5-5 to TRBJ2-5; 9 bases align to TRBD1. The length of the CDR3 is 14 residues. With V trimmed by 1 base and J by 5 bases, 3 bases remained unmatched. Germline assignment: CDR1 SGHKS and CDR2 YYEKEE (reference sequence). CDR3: CASSLTGGGETQYF. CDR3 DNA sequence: TGTGCCAGCAGCTTGACAGGGGGCGGGGAGACCCAGTACTTC.

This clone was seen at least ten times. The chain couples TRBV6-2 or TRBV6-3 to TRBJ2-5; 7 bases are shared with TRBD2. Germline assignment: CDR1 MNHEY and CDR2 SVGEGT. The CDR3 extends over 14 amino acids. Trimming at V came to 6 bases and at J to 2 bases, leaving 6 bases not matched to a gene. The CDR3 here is CASSLGGRQETQYF. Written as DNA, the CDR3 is TGTGCCAGCAGCCTGGGAGGGCGGCAAGAGACCCAGTACTTC.

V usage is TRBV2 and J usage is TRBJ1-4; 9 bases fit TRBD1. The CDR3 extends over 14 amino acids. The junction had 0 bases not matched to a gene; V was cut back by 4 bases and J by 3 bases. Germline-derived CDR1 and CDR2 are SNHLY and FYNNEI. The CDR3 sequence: CASSGQGANEKLFF. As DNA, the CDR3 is TGTGCCAGCAGTGGACAGGGGGCTAATGAAAAACTGTTTTTT.

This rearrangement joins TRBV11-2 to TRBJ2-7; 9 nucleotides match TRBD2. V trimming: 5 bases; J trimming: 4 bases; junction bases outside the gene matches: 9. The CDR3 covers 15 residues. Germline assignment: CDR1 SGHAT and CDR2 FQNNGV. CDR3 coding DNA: TGTGCCAGCAGCGGGGCCGGGACTAGCAGATACGAGCAGTACTTC. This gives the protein CASSGAGTSRYEQYF.

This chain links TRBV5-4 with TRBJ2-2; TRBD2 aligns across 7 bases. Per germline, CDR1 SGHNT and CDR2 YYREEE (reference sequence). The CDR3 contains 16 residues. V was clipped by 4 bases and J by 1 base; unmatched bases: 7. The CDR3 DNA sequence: TGTGCCAGCAGCCGAATACCTAGCGGGAACACCGGGGAGCTGTTTTTT. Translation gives CASSRIPSGNTGELFF.